This TCR beta chain appears in the sequencing data of a study of blood T cell repertoires in COVID-19. Study details: Sources were T cells, B-cell-depleted T cells, or PBMCs; the material itself was cDNA or gDNA.

Only in-frame clones appear in the TCRdb table, and some are missing; sequencing was by immunoSEQ multiplex PCR. Counted here are 390,000 or so clones, more than 75% occurring once; the ten biggest clones make up about 9.4%. The CDR3 is made up of 12 amino acids. Germline CDR1 reads SGHAT; CDR2 reads FQNNGV. Trimming stripped 5 bases from V and 7 bases from J, with 11 bases between. All enrollees were roughly 18 to 95 years old and from 25 or so US areas. Participant reports of clinical history set cohort assignment. This clone turned up a few times. This sequence joins TRBV11-2 and TRBJ1-1; D not resolved. The source material was PBMCs or T cells enriched from blood (not recorded which). The receptor comes from a woman aged 50 to 65 who had recovered from COVID-19. In DNA form, the CDR3 reads TGTGCCAGCAGCGCCGACGAGGGTGAAGCTTTCTTT. Protein product: CASSADEGEAFF.